This T cell receptor (beta chain) was sequenced for a study of T cell responses to AZD1222 COVID-19 vaccine. Study results and caveats: Regions left unmutated in variants are reportedly the target of nearly half of spike-specific TCRs. Of the AZD1222 recipients, only five to seven were seropositive at baseline. Spike-specific TCRs gained breadth and depth after people received two AZD1222 doses.

As to this clone: Its cognate antigen is unknown.

Measured with immunoSEQ multiplex PCR; TCRdb has only the in-frame clones, and not every one. Here the sample spans about 130,000 clones, roughly 91% being singletons. V lost 0 bases and J lost 4, with 15 bases in between. The CDR3 length is 16 residues. Germline V CDR1 and CDR2: SEHNR, FQNEAQ (reference sequence). Material: peripheral blood, obtained 28 days after the second AZD1222 dose. The sequence was collected from an adult who received the AZD1222 COVID-19 vaccine. The chain links TRBV7-9 to TRBJ1-2; perhaps TRBD1 as D (5 bases). CDR3 coding DNA: TGTGCCAGCAGCTTAGCGATGGCAGGGCCCCGCTATGGCTACACCTTC. Amino acids: CASSLAMAGPRYGYTF.